The clone carrying this TCR beta chain was picked up many times. Its antigen is not known. The TCR beta CDR3 regions underwent amplification using RNA transcripts as the source. The HTBI primer set served for first-round RT-PCR of the TCR CDR3. TCRdb reanalysed the multiplex PCR reads using MiXCR and keeps one entry per CDR3 protein. The sample has more than 450,000 distinct CDR3 sequences; less than 15% are singletons. Deletions cut 1 base from V and 3 bases from J, with 7 bases between. This CDR3 has 14 residues. Germline V gene sequence: CDR1 LGHDT, CDR2 YNNKEL (reference sequence). This record comes from a study of T cells in Graves' hyperthyroidism and ophthalmopathy. Study-wide results and limits: Ophthalmopathy could be told apart from stable hyperthyroidism with a 13 V-J model. Ophthalmopathy prediction by the model preceded onset by a median roughly 6 months.

Exclusion of patients followed from uncontrolled infection, other autoimmune disease, pregnancy or lactation. Sequencing input: blood. This receptor was taken from a woman in her thirties or forties with Graves' hyperthyroidism. This chain connects TRBV3-1 to TRBJ1-5, with a weak D call TRBD1 (6 bases). DNA for the CDR3: TGTGCCAGCAGCCAAGGACAGGCCAATCAGCCCCAGCATTTT. Encoded protein: CASSQGQANQPQHF.